Detailed here is one T cell receptor beta chain. V was trimmed by 4 bases and J by 0 bases, leaving 14 bases between them. Germline CDR1 SGHTS, CDR2 YDEGEE. The CDR3 contains 15 residues. This sample was included in a study of blood T cell repertoires in COVID-19. Across the study: COVID-19 samples collected from the United States, Italy and Spain covered acute and convalescent phases. The cDNA or gDNA used as material had been derived from T cells, B-cell-depleted T cells, or PBMCs.

The table came from immunoSEQ multiplex PCR; TCRdb's copy has only in-frame clones and leaves some out. This sample carries around 200,000 clones, around 83% of them seen once, and the ten largest clones take 4% to 5%. V and J are TRBV5-8 and TRBJ2-7; D is possibly TRBD2 (6 bases). The TCR was taken from a woman older than 75 with acute or convalescent COVID-19. Source material: peripheral blood. The CDR3 sequence: CASSRGGFPSYEQYF. CDR3 DNA sequence: TGTGCCAGCAGCCGTGGGGGGTTCCCCTCCTACGAGCAGTACTTC.